Listed here are 20 T cell receptor beta chains from one sample, sequenced in a study of blood T cell repertoires in COVID-19 (dated by TCRdb to about 2020). Libraries were prepared through the immunoSEQ multiplex PCR assay. Drawn from immuneACCESS, this table holds only the in-frame rearrangements with V and J called that TCRdb kept. Clones are partly lost; checked studies trace under half to an unresolved V gene and leave the rest unexplained. The sample table contains approximately 110,000 clones; only one count was recorded for more than 80% of them. In total, the top ten clones hold around 5.5% of the sample. The sequenced sample consisted of peripheral blood. Receptors were obtained from an older woman with COVID-19, enrolled during active disease.

This chain links TRBV27 with TRBJ2-3; the D gene is possibly TRBD2 (6 bases). Trimming took 2 bases from V and 1 from J, leaving 10 bases between them. The CDR3 contains 15 residues. Germline assignment: CDR1 MNHEY and CDR2 SMNVEV (reference sequence). In DNA form, the CDR3 reads TGTGCCAGCAGTTTAATGGTAGCGGGCACAGATACGCAGTATTTT. As protein: CASSLMVAGTDTQYF.

The chain links TRBV10-3 to TRBJ2-5, with TRBD2 matching 12 bases. J lost 9 bases, V lost 0 bases, and 5 bases had no gene match. Germline CDR1 ENHRY, CDR2 SYGVKD. This CDR3 comprises 15 residues. CDR3 residues: CAISESTSGGYPQYF. The DNA for the CDR3 is TGTGCCATCAGTGAGTCGACTAGCGGGGGATATCCCCAGTACTTC.

A few counts support this clone. V and J are TRBV7-8 and TRBJ1-2, with 9 bases fitting TRBD1. The CDR3 has 15 amino acids. Germline-derived CDR1 and CDR2 are SGHVS and FQNEAQ. Germline trimming cut 4 bases from V and 6 bases from J; bases unmatched to any gene: 9. The CDR3: CASSSGQGSLHGYTF. CDR3 coding DNA: TGTGCCAGCAGCTCGGGACAGGGTAGTTTGCATGGCTACACCTTC.

The chain combines TRBV18 with TRBJ1-2, with a possible D match to TRBD1 (6 bases). V lost 4 bases to trimming and J lost 9 bases, with 12 bases between them. The CDR3 has 12 amino acids. Germline CDR1 reads KGHSH; CDR2 reads LQKENI. CDR3 nucleotide sequence: TGTGCCAGCTCACAGGAACAGGGAAGCTACACCTTC. It encodes CASSQEQGSYTF.

The chain has TRBV9 and TRBJ1-2; D is possibly TRBD1 (5 bases). Germline loops: CDR1 SGDLS, CDR2 YYNGEE. The CDR3 is 15 amino acids. V was trimmed by 3 bases and J by 4 bases, leaving 16 bases between them. The CDR3 DNA sequence: TGTGCCAGCAGCGAAACAGGCCTGCCACTCTATGGCTACACCTTC. Protein sequence: CASSETGLPLYGYTF. Together with reference TRBV9 and TRBJ1-2, the CDR3 gives the full variable domain: DSGVTQTPKHLITATGQRVTLRCSPRSGDLSVYWYQQSLDQGLQFLIQYYNGEERAKGNILERFSAQQFPDLHSELNLSSLELGDSALYFCASSETGLPLYGYTFGSGTRLTVV.

In its sample, this clone was seen once. CDR3 coding DNA: TGTGCCTGGAGCAGAGGGCCGCGTAGCACAGATACGCAGTATTTT. It translates to CAWSRGPRSTDTQYF. The chain couples TRBV30 to TRBJ2-3, with D possibly matching TRBD2 (5 bases). V was clipped by 3 bases and J by 0 bases, with 13 bases between them. Germline V gene data show CDR1 as GTSNPN and CDR2 as SVGIG (reference sequence). This CDR3 contains 15 residues.

This chain uses TRBV30 with TRBJ2-2; D not certain. Germline CDR1 is GTSNPN and CDR2 is SVGIG (reference sequence). The CDR3 consists of 13 residues. V shed 1 base and J shed 1 base, with 4 bases lying between them. The DNA for the CDR3 is TGTGCCTGGAGTGAACAGAACACCGGGGAGCTGTTTTTT. Translated: CAWSEQNTGELFF.

The chain uses TRBV19 and TRBJ1-2; 9 bases agree with TRBD1. V was pared by 5 bases and J by 4 bases, with 8 bases of the junction left unmatched. CDR1 LNHDA and CDR2 SQIVND come from the germline V gene (reference sequence). CDR3 length: 15 residues. Here the CDR3 DNA reads TGTGCCAGTAGTCAGGACAGGGGAAATAGCTATGGCTACACCTTC. Its protein is CASSQDRGNSYGYTF. The variable domain in full, completed from reference TRBV19 and TRBJ1-2, reads DGGITQSPKYLFRKEGQNVTLSCEQNLNHDAMYWYRQDPGQGLRLIYYSQIVNDFQKGDIAEGYSVSREKKESFPLTVTSAQKNPTAFYLCASSQDRGNSYGYTFGSGTRLTVV.

The genes are TRBV10-2 and TRBJ1-2, with D perhaps TRBD1 (5 bases). Per the germline V gene, CDR1 is WSHSY and CDR2 is SAAADI. The V gene lost 8 bases and the J gene lost 4 bases, with 14 bases spanning the gap. The CDR3 has 13 amino acids. The CDR3 DNA follows: TGCGCCAGCCGATCGACGGGGGTCTATGGCTACACCTTC. As protein: CASRSTGVYGYTF.

For the CDR3, the DNA is TGTGCCAGCAGTCGACTCGCGGGGGCGAAAAACATTCAGTACTTC. Protein: CASSRLAGAKNIQYF. V is TRBV6-2 or TRBV6-3 and J is TRBJ2-4; D possibly corresponds to TRBD2 (7 bases). The V gene's germline CDR1 is MNHEY and CDR2 SVGEGT. Trimming shortened V by 5 bases and J by 4 bases, and 15 bases separated the two germline ends. The CDR3 is made up of 15 amino acids.

The V call is TRBV11-3, the J call TRBJ2-3; the match to TRBD2 covers 11 bases. In germline, CDR1 is SGHNT, CDR2 YENEEA. The V segment lost 3 bases and the J segment 2 bases; nucleotides outside the gene matches: 10. CDR3 size: 18 residues. The CDR3 DNA follows: TGTGCCAGCAGCTTCGGGATTAGCGGGGGGGCCGACACAGATACGCAGTATTTT. It is translated as CASSFGISGGADTDTQYF.

The rearrangement links TRBV7-8 to TRBJ2-5; 9 bases are a match to TRBD2. The germline gives CDR1 SGHVS, CDR2 FQNEAQ. The CDR3 is 17 residues long. With 3 bases clipped from V and 1 base from J, the junction kept 9 bases outside the gene matches. As DNA, the CDR3 is TGTGCCAGCAGCTTTCCAATGGGGACTAGCTTCCAAGAGACCCAGTACTTC. Amino acid sequence: CASSFPMGTSFQETQYF.

The chain uses TRBV15 and TRBJ1-2, with D uncertain. CDR1 is LNHNV, CDR2 YYDKDF, per germline (reference sequence). V was clipped by 6 bases and J by 3 bases, with 11 bases between them. This CDR3 is 13 amino acids long. In DNA form, the CDR3 reads TGTGCCACCAGTGGACTGACCTACTATGGCTACACCTTC. It encodes CATSGLTYYGYTF.

V and J are TRBV7-9 and TRBJ1-2, with TRBD1 as a possible D gene (5 bases). V was shortened by 0 bases and J by 6 bases, with 11 bases between the two germline ends. Per germline, CDR1 SEHNR and CDR2 FQNEAQ (reference sequence). This CDR3 is built from 14 residues. CDR3 sequence: CASSLAGRVHGYTF. The CDR3 bases are TGTGCCAGCAGCTTAGCGGGCAGGGTCCATGGCTACACCTTC.

The count of this clone is one. V and J are TRBV2 and TRBJ1-2; 9 bases are shared with TRBD1. Trimming took 4 bases from V and 7 from J; bases not matched to a gene: 7. The CDR3 sequence is 14 residues long. The V gene's germline CDR1 is SNHLY and CDR2 FYNNEI. CDR3 DNA: TGTGCCAGCAGTGGACAGGGGGGCGTAGGTGGCTACACCTTC. This sequence encodes CASSGQGGVGGYTF. Filled out from reference TRBV2 and TRBJ1-2, the complete variable domain reads EPEVTQTPSHQVTQMGQEVILRCVPISNHLYFYWYRQILGQKVEFLVSFYNNEISEKSEIFDDQFSVERPDGSNFTLKIRSTKLEDSAMYFCASSGQGGVGGYTFGSGTRLTVV.

This sequence joins TRBV18 and TRBJ2-1, with 8 bases lining up with TRBD1. The CDR3 contains 16 residues. J lost 4 bases, V lost 2 bases, and 7 bases had no gene match. The germline gives CDR1 KGHSH, CDR2 LQKENI. The CDR3 region is CASSPAVRDRYNEQFF. The DNA for the CDR3 is TGTGCCAGCTCACCAGCCGTCCGGGACAGGTACAATGAGCAGTTCTTC.

This clone was detected once. The sample carries other DNA sequences with the same CDR3. The CDR3 here is CASNRGNTGELFF. The CDR3, as DNA: TGTGCCAGCAACAGGGGCAACACCGGGGAGCTGTTTTTT. V gene TRBV6-5 combines with J gene TRBJ2-2; TRBD1 matches at 7 bases. J lost 2 bases, V lost 7 bases, and 1 base had no gene match. This CDR3 contains 13 residues. Per germline, CDR1 MNHEY and CDR2 SVGAGI.

The rearrangement links TRBV5-1 to TRBJ2-7; perhaps TRBD1 as D (7 bases). Trimming took off 1 base at V and 1 base at J, with 15 bases between the two ends. From germline, CDR1 is SGHRS and CDR2 YFSETQ. CDR3 length: 16 amino acids. CDR3 bases: TGCGCCAGCAGCTTGAGGCCCCCAGGGGGGTCCTACGAGCAGTACTTC. Amino acids: CASSLRPPGGSYEQYF.

This clone was counted only a few times. The V gene is TRBV19, the J gene TRBJ1-5; tentative D call: TRBD1 (5 bases). Deletions cut 5 bases from V and 0 bases from J, with 11 bases between. The germline V gene has CDR1 LNHDA and CDR2 SQIVND (reference sequence). This CDR3 is built from 15 residues. The CDR3: CASSLVGGSNQPQHF. The CDR3 region has the DNA TGTGCCAGTAGTCTGGTCGGGGGTAGCAATCAGCCCCAGCATTTT.

The chain couples TRBV5-1 to TRBJ1-1; a weak D match, TRBD1 (5 bases). V was pared by 3 bases and J by 6 bases, with 15 bases between. The CDR3 is 14 residues long. The germline V gene has CDR1 SGHRS and CDR2 YFSETQ. As DNA, the CDR3 is TGCGCCAGCAGCTCCGACCCAGGGTCCTCTGAAGCTTTCTTT. Amino acid sequence: CASSSDPGSSEAFF.